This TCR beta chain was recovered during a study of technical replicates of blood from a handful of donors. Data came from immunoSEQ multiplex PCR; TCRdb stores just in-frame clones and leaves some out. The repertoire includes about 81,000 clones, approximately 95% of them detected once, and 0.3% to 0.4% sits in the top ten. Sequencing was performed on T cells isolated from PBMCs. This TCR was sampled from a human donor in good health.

CDR3 in DNA: TGTGCCAGCAGTTTTATGAAGGGAGTACCCCGTTACGAGCAGTACTTC. Protein product: CASSFMKGVPRYEQYF. The chain uses TRBV28 and TRBJ2-7, with D possibly TRBD2 on 5 matching bases. This CDR3 has 16 amino acids. Germline V gives CDR1 MDHEN, CDR2 SYDVKM. The V end lost 3 bases, the J end lost 4 bases, and 19 bases lay between the germline ends.